This section outlines one T cell receptor (beta chain) sequence together with its context. This specimen belongs to a study of PD-L1 blockade in urothelial cancer. The CDR3 covers 12 residues. Trimming left V 8 bases short and J 0 bases short, with 5 bases between. CDR1 MNHNS and CDR2 SASEGT come from the germline V gene. The repertoire was sequenced with immunoSEQ multiplex PCR; TCRdb's copy has only in-frame clones and lacks some. Of over 75,000 clones in the sample, 89% were seen once. As for time point: pretreatment peripheral blood. The sample in question was PBMCs, obtained around atezolizumab (anti-PD-L1) treatment. This receptor was obtained from a woman older than 75 with urothelial cancer. The chain joins TRBV6-1 to TRBJ1-5; D gene uncertain. The CDR3 spells CASQISNQPQHF. The CDR3 DNA is TGTGCCAGCCAAATTAGCAATCAGCCCCAGCATTTT.